This T cell receptor beta chain is from a study of response to subunit inactivated influenza vaccine. The study, taken as a whole, reports: That few new T cells are recruited by each seasonal influenza vaccination was the authors' suggestion.

TCRdb reprocessed the RT-PCR reads via MiXCR and lists one record per CDR3 protein. The repertoire holds around 520,000 distinct CDR3 sequences, with 10% to 15% as singletons. This clonotype has a handful of counts. No antigen is known for it. Sample: PBMCs from blood, taken on the day of vaccination. The clonotype was recovered from a middle-aged man who received an inactivated influenza vaccine.

CDR3 DNA: TGTGCCTGGAGCAGGGGGCCCATCAATCAGCCCCAGCATTTT. This translates into CAWSRGPINQPQHF. The V gene is TRBV30, the J gene TRBJ1-5, with 8 bases lining up with TRBD1. Germline CDR1 reads GTSNPN; CDR2 reads SVGIG (reference sequence). V was pared by 3 bases and J by 3 bases, with 4 bases of the junction left unmatched. This CDR3 comprises 14 residues.